Listed below are T cell receptor beta chains from one sample, sequenced in a study of CD8 T cells in Susac syndrome. TCRdb called the immunoSEQ multiplex PCR reads again in MiXCR, with one record for every CDR3 protein. The sample has some 57,000 distinct CDR3 sequences, roughly nine tenths seen once. Input material: CD8+ T cells from PBMCs. The receptor source for this set is a human donor in good health. Both conserved end residues are trimmed from each CDR3.

V gene: TRBV6-2/TRBV6-3; CDR3 protein: AISLQGGTEAF
V gene: TRBV5-1; CDR3 protein: ASRRRDRSQETQY
V gene: TRBV7-3; CDR3 protein: ASSLYGGISYNEQF
V gene: TRBV9; CDR3 protein: ASSHPRVTANTGELF
V gene: TRBV12-3/TRBV12-4; CDR3 protein: ASSPPSTDTQY
V gene: TRBV29-1; CDR3 protein: SVEDALRAGGLLSTDTQY
V gene: TRBV6-1; CDR3 protein: ASSERGVYNQPQH
V gene: TRBV5-1; CDR3 protein: ASSFAGQNYGYT
V gene: TRBV24-1; CDR3 protein: ATSDSRTHANTGELF
V gene: TRBV27; CDR3 protein: ASSFGGAPNEAF
V gene: TRBV7-7; CDR3 protein: ASSRGPSPEETQY
V gene: TRBV4-1; CDR3 protein: ASSQGRQVEDTQY
V gene: TRBV20-1; CDR3 protein: SARLPGHEYEQY
V gene: TRBV10-1; CDR3 protein: ASSDSNYGYT
V gene: TRBV10-3; CDR3 protein: AISPGLENIQY
V gene: TRBV27; CDR3 protein: ASSPIQGDTQY
V gene: TRBV5-5; CDR3 protein: ASSLTAPSSYNSPLH
V gene: TRBV4-1; CDR3 protein: ASSQDPRTGRGDGYT
V gene: TRBV7-6; CDR3 protein: ASSLGLASYNEQF
V gene: TRBV28; CDR3 protein: ASSPSDGSYEQY
V gene: TRBV7-9; CDR3 protein: ASSPQGTEAF
V gene: TRBV5-1; CDR3 protein: ASSMDPRTGSYNEQF
V gene: TRBV19; CDR3 protein: ASSTYRDRRINYGYT
V gene: TRBV9; CDR3 protein: ASSAHGGTFGYT
V gene: TRBV7-8; CDR3 protein: ASSLVLGMGETQY
V gene: TRBV2; CDR3 protein: ASRPWSDRGNEQY
V gene: TRBV28; CDR3 protein: ASRGEGYEQY
V gene: TRBV27; CDR3 protein: ASSFSGVGTEAF
V gene: TRBV6-2/TRBV6-3; CDR3 protein: ASAVTYSEQF
V gene: TRBV7-9; CDR3 protein: ASSSFGTARQETQY
V gene: TRBV20-1; CDR3 protein: SARAPGAGEYTGELF
V gene: TRBV7-8; CDR3 protein: ASSLVASGNQETQY
V gene: TRBV30; CDR3 protein: AWNYGFGNTIY
V gene: TRBV21-1; CDR3 protein: ASSIRLAGGPYPKNIQY
V gene: TRBV2; CDR3 protein: ASKGFTGGELF
V gene: TRBV6-2/TRBV6-3; CDR3 protein: ASSPPTTDTQY
V gene: TRBV11-2; CDR3 protein: ASSLGTRTSRNEKLF
V gene: TRBV27; CDR3 protein: ATTSEGRQF
V gene: TRBV19; CDR3 protein: ASSWDRGPIGQPQH
V gene: TRBV6-6; CDR3 protein: ASSYSGPPDEQY
V gene: TRBV5-4; CDR3 protein: ASSLVGQGYTNYGYT
V gene: TRBV29-1; CDR3 protein: SVEGYQGSYEQY
V gene: TRBV24-1; CDR3 protein: ATSDFQGADTQY
V gene: TRBV24-1; CDR3 protein: ATSDPGLSNTGELF
V gene: TRBV19; CDR3 protein: ASSAGMNTEAF
V gene: TRBV20-1; CDR3 protein: SARVQGRGLPQH
V gene: TRBV19; CDR3 protein: ASSIGQGDYEQY
V gene: TRBV28; CDR3 protein: ASSPRTDTQY
V gene: TRBV3-1; CDR3 protein: ASSRIGTGAGGGPGYT
V gene: TRBV4-1; CDR3 protein: ASSQVTAGYEQY
V gene: TRBV12-3/TRBV12-4; CDR3 protein: ASSFSQGEKLF
V gene: TRBV4-3; CDR3 protein: ASSTRDGTYEQY
V gene: TRBV5-6; CDR3 protein: ASSPLGQPNTEAF
V gene: TRBV27; CDR3 protein: ASSGQGSYEQY
V gene: TRBV6-5; CDR3 protein: ASSYAGREAF